What follows is one TCR beta chain and its context. Profiled with immunoSEQ multiplex PCR; TCRdb holds only in-frame clones, not every one. The repertoire has 300,000 to 350,000 clones, about 87% of them found once; the top ten carry 7.5% to 10%. These data are taken from a study of blood T cell repertoires in COVID-19. It was during active infection that Seattle patients were enrolled and then longitudinally followed. This receptor was identified in a man aged 25 to 45 with COVID-19, enrolled during active disease. Sequencing was performed on peripheral blood.

The chain's CDR3 is CASSVRGETGELFF. CDR3 DNA: TGTGCCAGCAGCGTCAGGGGCGAGACCGGGGAGCTGTTTTTT. The chain has TRBV27 and TRBJ2-2, with a tentative D call TRBD1 (6 bases). Germline CDR1 reads MNHEY; CDR2 reads SMNVEV (reference sequence). Trimming took 6 bases from V and 5 from J, leaving 13 bases between them. The CDR3 covers 14 residues.